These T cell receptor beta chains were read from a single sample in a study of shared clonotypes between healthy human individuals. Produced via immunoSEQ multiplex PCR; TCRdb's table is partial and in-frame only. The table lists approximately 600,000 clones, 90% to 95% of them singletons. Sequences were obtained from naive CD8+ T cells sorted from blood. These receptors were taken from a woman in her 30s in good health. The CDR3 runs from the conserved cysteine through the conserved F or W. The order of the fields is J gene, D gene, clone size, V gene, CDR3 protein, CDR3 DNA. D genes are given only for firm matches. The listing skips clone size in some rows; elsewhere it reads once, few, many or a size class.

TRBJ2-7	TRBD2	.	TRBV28	CASSWTGTSDYEQYF	TGTGCCAGCAGTTGGACCGGGACTAGCGATTACGAGCAGTACTTC
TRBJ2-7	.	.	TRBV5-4	CASSAGGSYEQYF	TGTGCCAGCAGCGCCGGGGGCTCCTACGAGCAGTACTTC
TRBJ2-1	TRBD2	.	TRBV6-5	CASSYDLADSGEQFF	TGTGCCAGCAGTTACGATCTAGCGGACTCAGGAGAGCAGTTCTTC
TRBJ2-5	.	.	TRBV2	CASARSGRETQYF	TGTGCCAGCGCAAGGTCGGGGCGGGAGACCCAGTACTTC
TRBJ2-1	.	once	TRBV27	CASSLGGLYNEQFF	TGTGCCAGCAGTTTAGGGGGGTTATACAATGAGCAGTTCTTC
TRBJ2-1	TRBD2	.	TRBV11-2	CASSSISGRGDEQFF	TGTGCCAGCAGCTCGATTAGCGGGAGGGGCGATGAGCAGTTCTTC
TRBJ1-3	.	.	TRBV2	CATPGGNTIYF	TGTGCTACACCGGGCGGAAACACCATATATTTT
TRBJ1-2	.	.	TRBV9	CASSPDWGVAGYTF	TGTGCCAGCAGCCCCGATTGGGGCGTCGCTGGCTACACCTTC
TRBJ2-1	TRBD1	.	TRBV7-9	CASKPDRGTYNEQFF	TGTGCCAGCAAACCGGACAGGGGGACCTACAATGAGCAGTTCTTC
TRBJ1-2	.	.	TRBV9	CASSVGQRYGYTF	TGTGCCAGCAGCGTAGGACAGCGCTATGGCTACACCTTC
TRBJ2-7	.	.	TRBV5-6	CASSGGALYYEQYF	TGTGCCAGCAGCGGGGGGGCACTCTACTACGAGCAGTACTTC
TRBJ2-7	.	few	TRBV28	CASSGQILSYEQYF	TGTGCCAGCAGTGGGCAGATTCTCTCCTACGAGCAGTACTTC
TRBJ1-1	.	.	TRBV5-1	CASSLFQGNTEAFF	TGCGCCAGCAGCTTGTTCCAGGGAAACACTGAAGCTTTCTTT
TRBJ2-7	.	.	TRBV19	CASSIGQGPSYEQYF	TGTGCCAGTAGTATAGGTCAGGGGCCCTCCTACGAGCAGTACTTC
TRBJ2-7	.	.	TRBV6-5	CASSYSDRGYEQYF	TGTGCCAGCAGTTACTCGGATCGGGGCTACGAGCAGTACTTC
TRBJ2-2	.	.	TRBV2	CASSQTVTGELFF	TGTGCCAGCAGTCAGACTGTTACCGGGGAGCTGTTTTTT
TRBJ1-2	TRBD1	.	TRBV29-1	CSVLGQGAYGYTF	TGCAGCGTATTAGGACAGGGGGCATATGGCTACACCTTC
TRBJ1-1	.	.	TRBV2	CASSEARRETEAFF	TGTGCCAGCAGTGAAGCGCGGAGGGAAACTGAAGCTTTCTTT
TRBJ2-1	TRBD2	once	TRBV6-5	CASSGFSGSTDEQFF	TGTGCCAGCAGTGGTTTTAGCGGGAGTACGGATGAGCAGTTCTTC
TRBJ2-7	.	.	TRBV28	CASSFGEGEQYF	TGTGCCAGCAGTTTCGGTGAGGGCGAGCAGTACTTC
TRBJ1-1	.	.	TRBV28	CASGVGSNTEAFF	TGTGCCAGCGGAGTAGGGTCGAACACTGAAGCTTTCTTT
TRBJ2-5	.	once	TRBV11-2	CASSLRILQETQYF	TGTGCCAGCAGCTTACGAATTCTCCAAGAGACCCAGTACTTC
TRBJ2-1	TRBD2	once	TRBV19	CASSLLSGGSYEQFF	TGTGCCAGTAGCCTACTTAGCGGGGGTAGCTATGAGCAGTTCTTC
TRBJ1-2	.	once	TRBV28	CASSLLFGGRNYGYTF	TGTGCCAGCAGTCTTTTATTCGGGGGGAGGAACTATGGCTACACCTTC
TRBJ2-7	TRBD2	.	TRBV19	CASTLRDGGSEQYF	TGTGCCAGTACCCTGAGGGACGGGGGGAGCGAGCAGTACTTC
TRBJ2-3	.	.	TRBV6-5	CASSSGTDTQYF	TGTGCCAGCAGTTCGGGCACAGATACGCAGTATTTT
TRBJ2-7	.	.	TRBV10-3	CAISAKGRWVQYF	TGTGCCATCAGTGCTAAGGGGCGGTGGGTGCAGTACTTC
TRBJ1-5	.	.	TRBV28	CASREAGEQPQHF	TGTGCCAGCAGGGAAGCAGGAGAACAGCCCCAGCATTTT
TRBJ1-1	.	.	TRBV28	CASSKVGNTEAFF	TGTGCCAGCAGTAAGGTGGGGAACACTGAAGCTTTCTTT
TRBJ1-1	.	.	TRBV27	CASSLSGFGVTEAFF	TGTGCCAGCAGTTTATCAGGTTTCGGGGTCACTGAAGCTTTCTTC
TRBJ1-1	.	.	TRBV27	CASSLLGPSALLNTEAFF	TGTGCCAGCAGTCTTCTCGGTCCATCCGCGCTGTTGAACACTGAAGCTTTCTTT
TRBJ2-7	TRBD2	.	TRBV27	CASSPLEGLLYEQYF	TGTGCCAGCAGTCCCCTTGAGGGACTACTCTACGAGCAGTACTTC
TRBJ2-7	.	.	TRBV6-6	CASSYSGRASYEQYF	TGTGCCAGCAGTTATTCCGGAAGGGCCTCCTACGAGCAGTACTTC
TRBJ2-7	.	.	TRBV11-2	CASSFSGYEQYF	TGTGCCAGCAGCTTTTCGGGTTACGAGCAGTACTTC
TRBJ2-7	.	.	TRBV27	CASSFGRDSYEQYF	TGTGCCAGCAGTTTTGGGCGGGACTCCTACGAGCAGTACTTC
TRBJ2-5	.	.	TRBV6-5	CASSYLPLGRETQYF	TGTGCCAGCAGTTACCTCCCCCTGGGGCGGGAGACCCAGTACTTC
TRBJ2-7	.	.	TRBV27	CASSLAGHISYEQYF	TGTGCCAGCAGTTTAGCAGGGCATATCTCCTACGAGCAGTACTTC
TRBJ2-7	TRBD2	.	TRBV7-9	CASSLEGRLAVYEQYF	TGTGCCAGCAGCTTAGAGGGGAGACTAGCAGTCTACGAGCAGTACTTC
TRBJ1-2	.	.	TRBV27	CASSLQPQGRPYDGYGYTF	TGTGCCAGCAGTTTACAACCGCAGGGAAGACCCTATGACGGCTATGGCTACACCTTC
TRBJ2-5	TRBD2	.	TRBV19	CASSPGAGGLETQYF	TGTGCCAGTAGCCCAGGAGCGGGAGGTCTAGAGACCCAGTACTTC
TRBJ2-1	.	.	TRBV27	CASSWVRPGSRSSYNEQFF	TGTGCCAGCAGTTGGGTCAGGCCGGGAAGCAGGAGCTCCTACAATGAGCAGTTCTTC
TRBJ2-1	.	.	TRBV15	CATSRDGYSSYNEQFF	TGTGCCACCAGCAGAGATGGGTATAGCTCCTACAATGAGCAGTTCTTC
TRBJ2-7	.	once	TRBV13	CASTGWGTYEQYF	TGTGCCAGCACAGGGTGGGGTACCTACGAGCAGTACTTC
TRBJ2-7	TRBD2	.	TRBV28	CASSQLAGRYEQYF	TGTGCCAGCAGCCAACTAGCGGGAAGATACGAGCAGTACTTC